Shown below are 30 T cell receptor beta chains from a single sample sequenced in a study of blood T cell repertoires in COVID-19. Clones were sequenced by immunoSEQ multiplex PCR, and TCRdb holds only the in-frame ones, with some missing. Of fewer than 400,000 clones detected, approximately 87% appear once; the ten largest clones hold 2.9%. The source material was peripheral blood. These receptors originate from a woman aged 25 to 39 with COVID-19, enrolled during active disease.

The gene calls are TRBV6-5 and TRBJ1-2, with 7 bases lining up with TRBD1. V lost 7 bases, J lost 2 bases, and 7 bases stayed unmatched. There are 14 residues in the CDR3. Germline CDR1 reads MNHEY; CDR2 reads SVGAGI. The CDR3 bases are TGTGCCAGCATCCCCTCGGGACAGAACTATGGCTACACCTTC. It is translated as CASIPSGQNYGYTF.

As DNA, the CDR3 is TGTGCCAGCAGCTTGGACAGGGGGGCAGAGACCCAGTACTTC. Translation: CASSLDRGAETQYF. The chain links TRBV5-4 to TRBJ2-5; 8 bases map to TRBD1. Germline CDR1 SGHNT, CDR2 YYREEE (reference sequence). The J segment lost 4 bases and the V segment lost 0 bases, leaving 2 bases of the junction unmatched. The CDR3 length is 14 residues.

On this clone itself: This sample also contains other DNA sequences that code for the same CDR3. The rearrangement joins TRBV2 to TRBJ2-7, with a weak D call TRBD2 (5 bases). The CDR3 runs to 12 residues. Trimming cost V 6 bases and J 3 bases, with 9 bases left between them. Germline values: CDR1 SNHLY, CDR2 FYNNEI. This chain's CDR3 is CASRDSFYEQYF. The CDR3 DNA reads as TGTGCCAGCAGGGACTCCTTCTACGAGCAGTACTTC.

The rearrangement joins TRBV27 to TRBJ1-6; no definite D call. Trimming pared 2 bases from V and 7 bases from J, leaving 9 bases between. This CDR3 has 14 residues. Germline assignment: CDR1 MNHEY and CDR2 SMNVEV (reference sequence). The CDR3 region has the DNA TGTGCCAGCAGTTTAAGGCAGGCCAATTCACCCCTCCACTTT. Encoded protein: CASSLRQANSPLHF.

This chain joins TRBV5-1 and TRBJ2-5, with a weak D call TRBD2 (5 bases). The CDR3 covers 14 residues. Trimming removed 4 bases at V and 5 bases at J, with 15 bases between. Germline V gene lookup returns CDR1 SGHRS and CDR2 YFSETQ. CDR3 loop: CASSARPGIETQYF. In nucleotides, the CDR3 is TGCGCCAGCAGCGCCCGACCGGGGATTGAGACCCAGTACTTC.

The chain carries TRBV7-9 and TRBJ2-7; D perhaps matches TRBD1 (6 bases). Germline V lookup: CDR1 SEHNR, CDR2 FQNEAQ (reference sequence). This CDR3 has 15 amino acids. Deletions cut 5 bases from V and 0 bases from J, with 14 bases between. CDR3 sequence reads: CASSGGWDTSYEQYF. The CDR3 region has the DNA TGTGCCAGCAGCGGAGGCTGGGACACCTCCTACGAGCAGTACTTC.

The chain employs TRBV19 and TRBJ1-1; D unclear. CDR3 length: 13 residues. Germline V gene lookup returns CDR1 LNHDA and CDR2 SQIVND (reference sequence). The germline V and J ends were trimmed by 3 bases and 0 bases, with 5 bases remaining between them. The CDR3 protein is CASSMAVNTEAFF. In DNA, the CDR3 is TGTGCCAGTAGTATGGCAGTGAACACTGAAGCTTTCTTT. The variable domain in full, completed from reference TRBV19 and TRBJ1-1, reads DGGITQSPKYLFRKEGQNVTLSCEQNLNHDAMYWYRQDPGQGLRLIYYSQIVNDFQKGDIAEGYSVSREKKESFPLTVTSAQKNPTAFYLCASSMAVNTEAFFGQGTRLTVV.

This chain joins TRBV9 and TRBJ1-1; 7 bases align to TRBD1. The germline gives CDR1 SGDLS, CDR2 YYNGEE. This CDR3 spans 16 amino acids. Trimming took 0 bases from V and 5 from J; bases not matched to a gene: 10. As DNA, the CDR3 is TGTGCCAGCAGCGTAGGGAAGGGGGCGTTGTGGACTGAAGCTTTCTTT. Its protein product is CASSVGKGALWTEAFF.

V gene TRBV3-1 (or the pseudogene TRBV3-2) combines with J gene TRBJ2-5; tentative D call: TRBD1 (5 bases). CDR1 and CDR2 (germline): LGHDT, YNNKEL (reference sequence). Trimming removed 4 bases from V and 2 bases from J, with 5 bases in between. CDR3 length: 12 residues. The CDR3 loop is CASSRQQETQYF. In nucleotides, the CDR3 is TGTGCCAGCAGCCGACAGCAAGAGACCCAGTACTTC.

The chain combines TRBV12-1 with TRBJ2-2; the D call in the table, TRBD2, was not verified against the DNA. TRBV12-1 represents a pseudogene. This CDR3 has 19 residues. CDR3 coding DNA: TGTGCCAGCAGCTTTGTCGGGACTAGCGGGAGGGCCGGGACCGGGGAGCTGTTTTTT. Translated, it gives CASSFVGTSGRAGTGELFF.

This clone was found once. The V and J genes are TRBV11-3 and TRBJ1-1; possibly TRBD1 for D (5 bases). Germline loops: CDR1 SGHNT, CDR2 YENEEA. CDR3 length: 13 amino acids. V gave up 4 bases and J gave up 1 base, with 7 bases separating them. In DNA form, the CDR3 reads TGTGCCAGCAGCTCCGGACAGAACACTGAAGCTTTCTTT. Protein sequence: CASSSGQNTEAFF.

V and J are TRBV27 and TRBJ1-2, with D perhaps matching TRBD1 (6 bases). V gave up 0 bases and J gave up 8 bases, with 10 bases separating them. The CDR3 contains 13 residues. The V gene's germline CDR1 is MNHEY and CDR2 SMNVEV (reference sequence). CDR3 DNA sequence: TGTGCCAGCAGTTTATCTACAGGGAACGGCTACACCTTC. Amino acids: CASSLSTGNGYTF.

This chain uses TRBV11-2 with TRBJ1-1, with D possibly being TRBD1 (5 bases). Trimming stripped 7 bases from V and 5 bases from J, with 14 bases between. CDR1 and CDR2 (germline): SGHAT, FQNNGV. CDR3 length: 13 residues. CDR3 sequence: CASTRGVGTEAFF. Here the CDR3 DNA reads TGTGCCAGCACCCGGGGGGTAGGGACTGAAGCTTTCTTT.

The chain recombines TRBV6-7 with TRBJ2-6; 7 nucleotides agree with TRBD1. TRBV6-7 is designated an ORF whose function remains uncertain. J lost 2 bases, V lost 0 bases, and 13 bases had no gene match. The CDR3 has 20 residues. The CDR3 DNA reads TGTGCCAGCAGTTACTCGCCGAGCGCAGGGGGAACGGCTGGGGCCAACGTCCTGACTTTC. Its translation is CASSYSPSAGGTAGANVLTF.

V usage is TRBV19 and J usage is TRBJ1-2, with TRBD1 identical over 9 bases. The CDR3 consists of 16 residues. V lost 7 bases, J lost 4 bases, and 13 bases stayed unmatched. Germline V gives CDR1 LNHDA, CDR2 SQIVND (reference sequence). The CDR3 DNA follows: TGTGCCAGTACCGGGACAGGGAGAGGGGTTGTCTATGGCTACACCTTC. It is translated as CASTGTGRGVVYGYTF.

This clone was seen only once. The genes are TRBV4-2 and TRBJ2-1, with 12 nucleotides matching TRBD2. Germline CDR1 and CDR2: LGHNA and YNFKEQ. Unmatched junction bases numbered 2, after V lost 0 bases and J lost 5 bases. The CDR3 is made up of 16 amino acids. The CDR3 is CASSQDLAGGNNEQFF. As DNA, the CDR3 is TGTGCCAGCAGCCAAGATCTAGCGGGAGGGAACAATGAGCAGTTCTTC.

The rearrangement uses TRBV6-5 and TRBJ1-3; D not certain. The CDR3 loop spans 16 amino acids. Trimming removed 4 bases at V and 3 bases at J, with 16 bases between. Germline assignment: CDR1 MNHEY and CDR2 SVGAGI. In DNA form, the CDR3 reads TGTGCCAGCAGTTCCGGCGGAGGCCACCGTGGAAACACCATATATTTT. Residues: CASSSGGGHRGNTIYF.

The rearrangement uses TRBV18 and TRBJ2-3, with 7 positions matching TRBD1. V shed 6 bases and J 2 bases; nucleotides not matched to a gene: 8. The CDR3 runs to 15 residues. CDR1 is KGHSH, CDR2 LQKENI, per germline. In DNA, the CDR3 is TGTGCCAGCTCCCCGACAGGGACCTACACAGATACGCAGTATTTT. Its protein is CASSPTGTYTDTQYF.

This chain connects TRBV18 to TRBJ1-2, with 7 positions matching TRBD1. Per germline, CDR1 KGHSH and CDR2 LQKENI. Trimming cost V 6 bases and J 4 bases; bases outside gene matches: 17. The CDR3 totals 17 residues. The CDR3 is CASSLNPSGQRFYGYTF. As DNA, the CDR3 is TGTGCCAGCTCCTTAAACCCTTCGGGACAGCGATTCTATGGCTACACCTTC.

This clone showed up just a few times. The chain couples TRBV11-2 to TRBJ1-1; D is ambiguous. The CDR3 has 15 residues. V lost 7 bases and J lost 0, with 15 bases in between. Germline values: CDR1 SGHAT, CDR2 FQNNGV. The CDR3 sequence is CASTPGGVVNTEAFF. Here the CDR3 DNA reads TGTGCCAGCACCCCAGGCGGGGTGGTGAACACTGAAGCTTTCTTT.

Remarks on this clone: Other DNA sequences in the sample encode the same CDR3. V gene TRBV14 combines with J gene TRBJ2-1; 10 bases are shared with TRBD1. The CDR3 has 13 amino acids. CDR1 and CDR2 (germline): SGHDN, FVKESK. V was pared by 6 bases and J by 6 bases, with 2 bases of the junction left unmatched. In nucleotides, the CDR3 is TGTGCCAGCAGTCGGACAGGGGGCAATGAGCAGTTCTTC. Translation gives CASSRTGGNEQFF.

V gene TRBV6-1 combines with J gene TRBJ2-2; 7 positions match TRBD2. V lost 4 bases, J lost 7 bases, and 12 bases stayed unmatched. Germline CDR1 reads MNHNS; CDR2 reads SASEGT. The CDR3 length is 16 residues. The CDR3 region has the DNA TGTGCCAGCAGTGCCATCAGAAGCGGGACTGGCGGGGAGCTGTTTTTT. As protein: CASSAIRSGTGGELFF.

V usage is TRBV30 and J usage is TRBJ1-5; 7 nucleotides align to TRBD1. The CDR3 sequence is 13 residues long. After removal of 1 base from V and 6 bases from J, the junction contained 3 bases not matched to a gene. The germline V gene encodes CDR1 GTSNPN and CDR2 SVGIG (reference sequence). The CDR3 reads CAWSGQGSQPQHF. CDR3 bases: TGTGCCTGGAGTGGACAGGGCTCTCAGCCCCAGCATTTT.

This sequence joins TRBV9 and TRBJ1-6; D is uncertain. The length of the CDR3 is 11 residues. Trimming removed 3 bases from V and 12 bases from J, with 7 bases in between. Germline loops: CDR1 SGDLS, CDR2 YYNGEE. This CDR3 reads CASSAGGPLHF. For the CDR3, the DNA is TGTGCCAGCAGCGCGGGAGGACCCCTCCACTTT.

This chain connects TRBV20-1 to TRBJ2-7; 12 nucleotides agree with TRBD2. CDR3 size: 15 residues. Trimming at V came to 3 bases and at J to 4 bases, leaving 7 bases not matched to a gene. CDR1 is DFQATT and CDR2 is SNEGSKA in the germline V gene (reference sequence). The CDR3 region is CSASARLAGVYEQYF. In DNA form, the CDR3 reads TGCAGTGCTAGTGCCCGACTAGCGGGAGTTTACGAGCAGTACTTC.

The CDR3 sequence is CASSLDSGLIYEQYF. The DNA of the CDR3 is TGCGCCAGCAGCTTGGATTCGGGGTTAATCTACGAGCAGTACTTC. The V and J genes are TRBV5-1 and TRBJ2-7; possibly TRBD2 for D (5 bases). This CDR3 region has 15 residues. Between the trimmed V and J ends, which lost 0 bases and 3 bases, there was a span of 13 bases. Germline values: CDR1 SGHRS, CDR2 YFSETQ.

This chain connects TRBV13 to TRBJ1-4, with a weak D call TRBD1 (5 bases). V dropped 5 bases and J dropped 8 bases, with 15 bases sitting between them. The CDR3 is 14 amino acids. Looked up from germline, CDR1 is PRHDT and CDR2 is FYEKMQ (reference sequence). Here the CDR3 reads CASSQRDFREKLFF. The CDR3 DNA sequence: TGTGCCAGCAGCCAGAGGGACTTTCGGGAAAAACTGTTTTTT.

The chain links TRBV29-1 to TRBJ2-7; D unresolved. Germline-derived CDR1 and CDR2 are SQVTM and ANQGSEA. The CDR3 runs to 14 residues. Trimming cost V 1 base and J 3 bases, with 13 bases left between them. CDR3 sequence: CSVEGGELFYEQYF. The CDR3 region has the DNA TGCAGCGTTGAAGGCGGCGAACTCTTCTACGAGCAGTACTTC.

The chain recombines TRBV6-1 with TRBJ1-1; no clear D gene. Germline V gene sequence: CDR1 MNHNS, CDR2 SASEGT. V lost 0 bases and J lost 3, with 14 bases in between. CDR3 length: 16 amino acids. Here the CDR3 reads CASSEAWVGLDTEAFF. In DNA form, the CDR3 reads TGTGCCAGCAGTGAAGCTTGGGTGGGCTTGGACACTGAAGCTTTCTTT.

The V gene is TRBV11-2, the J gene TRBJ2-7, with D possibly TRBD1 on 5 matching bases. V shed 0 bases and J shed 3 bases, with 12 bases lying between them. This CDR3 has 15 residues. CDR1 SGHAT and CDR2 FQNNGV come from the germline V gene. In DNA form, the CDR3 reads TGTGCCAGCAGCTTAGATAGGCAGGGATTCTACGAGCAGTACTTC. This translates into CASSLDRQGFYEQYF.